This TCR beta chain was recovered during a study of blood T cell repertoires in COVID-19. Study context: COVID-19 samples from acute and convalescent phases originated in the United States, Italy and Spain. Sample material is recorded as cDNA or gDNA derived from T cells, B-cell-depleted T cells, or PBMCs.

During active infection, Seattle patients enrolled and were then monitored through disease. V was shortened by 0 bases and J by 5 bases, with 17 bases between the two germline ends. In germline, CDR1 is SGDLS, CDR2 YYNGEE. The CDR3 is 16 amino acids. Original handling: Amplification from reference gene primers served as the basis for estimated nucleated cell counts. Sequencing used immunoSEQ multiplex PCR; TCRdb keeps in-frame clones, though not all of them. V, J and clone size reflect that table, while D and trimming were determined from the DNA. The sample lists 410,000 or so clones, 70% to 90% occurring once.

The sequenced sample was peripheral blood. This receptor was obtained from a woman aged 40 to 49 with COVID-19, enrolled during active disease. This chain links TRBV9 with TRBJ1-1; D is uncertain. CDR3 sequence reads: CASSVGARAVITEAFF. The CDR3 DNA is TGTGCCAGCAGCGTAGGGGCGCGAGCTGTAATTACTGAAGCTTTCTTT.